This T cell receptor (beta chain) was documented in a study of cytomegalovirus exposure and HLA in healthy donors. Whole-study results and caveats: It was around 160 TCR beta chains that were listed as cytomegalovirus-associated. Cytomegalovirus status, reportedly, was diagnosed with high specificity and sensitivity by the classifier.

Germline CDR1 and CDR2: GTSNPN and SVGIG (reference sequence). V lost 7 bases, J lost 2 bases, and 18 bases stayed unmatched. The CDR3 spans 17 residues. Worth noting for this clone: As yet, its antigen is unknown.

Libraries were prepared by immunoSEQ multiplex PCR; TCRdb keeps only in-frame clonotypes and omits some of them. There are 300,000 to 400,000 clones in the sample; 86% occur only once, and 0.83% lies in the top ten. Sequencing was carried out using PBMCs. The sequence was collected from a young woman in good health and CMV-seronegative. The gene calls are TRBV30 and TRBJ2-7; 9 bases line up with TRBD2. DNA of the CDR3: TGTGCCTCCGCCCTAGGGGGATATAGCGGGAGTCCCTACGAGCAGTACTTC. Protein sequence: CASALGGYSGSPYEQYF.